This T cell receptor beta chain was captured by sequencing in a study of blood T cell repertoires in COVID-19. TCRdb's table, derived via immunoSEQ multiplex PCR, lists solely in-frame clones and lacks some. The sample shows approximately 120,000 clones, roughly nine tenths of them seen only once. The ends were cut back, 2 bases at V and 1 base at J, with 5 bases in the middle. This CDR3 is 14 amino acids long. Germline CDR1 MDHEN, CDR2 SYDVKM. This sequence originates from a man aged 50 or older with COVID-19, enrolled during active disease. J is TRBJ1-4 and V is TRBV28; D is unclear. What was sequenced was peripheral blood. CDR3 sequence reads: CASSLRGTNEKLFF. In nucleotides, the CDR3 is TGTGCCAGCAGTTTACGAGGAACTAATGAAAAACTGTTTTTT.